Sequencing of this T cell receptor (beta chain) was carried out in a study of T cell repertoires in cytomegalovirus infection. Study details: HLA-B-restricted CMV epitopes that are well studied were used alongside recently identified HLA-C-restricted ones. TCR beta signatures that were public indicated CMV infection and matching HLA type.

Regarding the study as a whole: CMV-specific TCR beta clonotypes restricted by HLA-C dominated the ex vivo response. Pooled public TCR beta family frequency picked out CMV carriers with the relevant HLA.

CDR1 and CDR2 (germline): MGHRA, YSYEKL. CDR3 length: 14 amino acids. V was trimmed by 1 base and J by 5 bases, leaving 11 bases between them. In TCRdb, the reads were re-called with MiXCR into one record per CDR3 protein. The table has fewer than 950,000 distinct CDR3 sequences, approximately 29% seen once. This clonotype was seen only a few times. Antigen specificity is unknown. V usage is TRBV4-1 and J usage is TRBJ1-1; D unclear. The sequence derives from a human donor in good health (CMV status not recorded). Some clones in this sample may be carry-over from other donors' samples. This sample comprised cultured CD8+ T cells from PBMCs, obtained from culture after CMV antigen stimulation. In DNA form, the CDR3 reads TGCGCCAGCAGCCAAGGTGATAGAGCTACTGAAGCTTTCTTT. It translates to CASSQGDRATEAFF.